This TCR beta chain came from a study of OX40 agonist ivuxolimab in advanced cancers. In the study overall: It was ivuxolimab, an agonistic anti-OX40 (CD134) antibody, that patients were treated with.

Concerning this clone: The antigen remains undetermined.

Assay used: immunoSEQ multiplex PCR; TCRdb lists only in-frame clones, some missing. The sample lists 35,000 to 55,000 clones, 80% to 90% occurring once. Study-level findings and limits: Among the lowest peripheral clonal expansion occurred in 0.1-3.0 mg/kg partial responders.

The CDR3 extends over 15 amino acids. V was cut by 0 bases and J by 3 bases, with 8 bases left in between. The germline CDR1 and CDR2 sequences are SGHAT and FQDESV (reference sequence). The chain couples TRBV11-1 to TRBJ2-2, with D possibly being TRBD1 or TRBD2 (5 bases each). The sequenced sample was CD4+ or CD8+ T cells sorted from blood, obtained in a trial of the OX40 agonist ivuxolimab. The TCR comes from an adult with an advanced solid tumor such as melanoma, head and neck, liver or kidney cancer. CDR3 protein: CASSLAQGDTGELFF. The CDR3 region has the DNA TGTGCCAGCAGCTTAGCTCAGGGAGACACCGGGGAGCTGTTTTTT.